This T cell receptor beta chain was documented in a study of T cells in women clearing cervical HPV infection. About the study: HLA type could not be excluded as a confounder.

Genomic DNA, averaging about 1,300 ng per sample, yielded TCR beta CDR3 via immunoSEQ. Sequencing was performed with immunoSEQ multiplex PCR; in TCRdb, only in-frame clones are kept and a portion is missing. Its clone listing holds over 45,000 clones. As to this clone: The CDR3 extends 3 residues past the end of the read, so its final part is completed from the germline J gene.

This CDR3 has 15 amino acids. V lost 3 bases and J lost 2; bases outside the gene matches: 6. Per the germline V gene, CDR1 is SGHRS and CDR2 is YFSETQ. This TCR was sampled from a woman aged 18 to 75 with a cervical HPV16 infection that either progressed to CIN3+ or cleared (not recorded which). The chain joins TRBV5-1 to TRBJ2-7; 9 positions match TRBD1. The sequencing input was blood buffy coat. CDR3 residues: CASSSGQGSPYEQYF. The part of the CDR3 DNA that was read is TGCGCCAGCAGCTCCGGACAGGGGTCCCCCTACGAG.